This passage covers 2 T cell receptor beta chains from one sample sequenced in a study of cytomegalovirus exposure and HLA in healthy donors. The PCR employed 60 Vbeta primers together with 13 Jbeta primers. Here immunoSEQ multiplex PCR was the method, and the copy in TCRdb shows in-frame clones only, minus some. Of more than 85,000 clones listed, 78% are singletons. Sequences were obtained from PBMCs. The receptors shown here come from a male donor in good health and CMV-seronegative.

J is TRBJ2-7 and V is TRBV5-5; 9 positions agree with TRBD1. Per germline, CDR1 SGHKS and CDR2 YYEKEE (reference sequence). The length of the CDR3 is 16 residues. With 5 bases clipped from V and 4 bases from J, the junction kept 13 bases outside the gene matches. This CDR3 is CASSHLPGQGYYEQYF. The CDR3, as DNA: TGTGCCAGCAGTCACTTGCCGGGACAGGGTTATTACGAGCAGTACTTC.

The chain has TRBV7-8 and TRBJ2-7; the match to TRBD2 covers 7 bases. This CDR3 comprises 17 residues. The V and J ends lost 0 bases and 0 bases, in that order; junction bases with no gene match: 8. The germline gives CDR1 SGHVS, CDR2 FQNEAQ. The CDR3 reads CASSLATGLQSSYEQYF. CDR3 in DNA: TGTGCCAGCAGCTTAGCGACGGGACTACAGAGCTCCTACGAGCAGTACTTC.